The 2 T cell receptor beta chains below come from one sample, sequenced in a study of T cells in Graves' hyperthyroidism and ophthalmopathy. The source material, RNA transcripts, was used to amplify TCR beta CDR3 regions. Primed by the HTBI set, a first-round RT-PCR was run on the TCR CDR3. One entry per CDR3 protein results from TCRdb running MiXCR on the multiplex PCR reads. The sample consists of 250,000 to 350,000 distinct CDR3 sequences, approximately 16% of them appearing once. The sequenced material came from blood. Every receptor here comes from a young man with Graves' hyperthyroidism.

The chain's CDR3 is CASRLGAQETQYF. In DNA, the CDR3 is TGTGCCAGCCGTCTCGGGGCCCAAGAGACCCAGTACTTC. The J gene is TRBJ2-5, the V gene TRBV6-1; D possibly uses TRBD1 or TRBD2 (5 bases each). The germline V and J ends were trimmed by 8 bases and 1 base, with 11 bases remaining between them. Germline V gene data show CDR1 as MNHNS and CDR2 as SASEGT. This CDR3 comprises 13 residues.

This clonotype came up many times. V usage is TRBV6-1 and J usage is TRBJ2-4; 9 nucleotides align to TRBD2. CDR3 length equals 12 residues. Germline V gene data show CDR1 as MNHNS and CDR2 as SASEGT. With 7 bases clipped from V and 8 bases from J, the junction kept 3 bases outside the gene matches. In nucleotides, the CDR3 is TGTGCCAGCAACGCGGGGGGGGACATTCAGTACTTC. It is translated as CASNAGGDIQYF.